The present T cell receptor (beta chain) was sequenced within a study of blood T cell repertoires in COVID-19. Background on the study: Acute-phase and convalescent COVID-19 samples originated in the United States, Italy and Spain.

TCRdb's table, derived via immunoSEQ multiplex PCR, lists solely in-frame clones and lacks some. The table lists about 70,000 clones, 65% to 90% of them singletons, with 6.5% to 7.5% in the top ten. From germline, CDR1 is SGHAT and CDR2 FQNNGV. The CDR3 is made up of 15 amino acids. V dropped 1 base and J dropped 0 bases, with 9 bases sitting between them. Sequenced sample: peripheral blood. J is TRBJ1-1 and V is TRBV11-2; a weak D match, TRBD1 (6 bases). This receptor was obtained from a young man with COVID-19, enrolled during active disease. The CDR3 spells CASSLVSGVNTEAFF. CDR3 DNA: TGTGCCAGCAGCTTAGTATCAGGGGTGAACACTGAAGCTTTCTTT.